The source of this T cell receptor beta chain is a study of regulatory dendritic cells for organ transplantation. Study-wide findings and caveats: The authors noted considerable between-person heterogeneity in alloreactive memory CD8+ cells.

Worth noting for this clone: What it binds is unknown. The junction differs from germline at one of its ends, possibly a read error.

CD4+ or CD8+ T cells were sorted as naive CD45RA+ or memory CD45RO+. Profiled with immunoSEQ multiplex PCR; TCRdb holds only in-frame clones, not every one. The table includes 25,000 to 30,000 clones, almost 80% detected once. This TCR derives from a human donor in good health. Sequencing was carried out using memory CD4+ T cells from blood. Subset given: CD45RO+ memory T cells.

The CDR3 loop reads CASSLAGRQETQYF. The CDR3 nucleotides read TGTGCTAGCAGCTTAGCGGGACGACAAGAGACCCAGTACTTC. The J gene is TRBJ2-5, the V gene TRBV7-7; 8 bases are a match to TRBD2. In germline, CDR1 is SSHAT, CDR2 FNYEAQ (reference sequence). The CDR3 loop spans 14 amino acids. The variable domain in full, completed from reference TRBV7-7 and TRBJ2-5, reads GAGVSQSPRYKVTKRGQDVTLRCDPISSHATLYWYQQALGQGPEFLTYFNYEAQPDKSGLPSDRFSAERPEGSISTLTIQRTEQRDSAMYRCASSLAGRQETQYFGPGTRLLVL.